This is a list of T cell receptor beta chains from one sample in a study of human T cells and chemical hapten exposure. A single record per CDR3 protein comes from TCRdb applying MiXCR to the RACE reads. The profile covers 73,000 or so distinct CDR3 sequences, with 8.5% appearing a single time and about 3.5% taken by the ten largest. The sequences come from whole blood, collected in connection with sensitization to the hapten diphenylcyclopropenone (DPC). The receptors derive from a woman aged 45-65 years with alopecia areata. Some clones in this sample may be carry-over from other donors' samples. Each CDR3 is given with its conserved first and last residue. A D gene is named only where the DNA matches it firmly. Clone size is stated in some rows and not others, as once, few, many or a class when expanded.

V	size	J	D	DNA	CDR3
TRBV20-1	many	TRBJ1-5	-	TGCAGTGCTAGAAAGGCGGGGGGGAATAGCAATCAGCCCCAGCATTTT	CSARKAGGNSNQPQHF
TRBV2	-	TRBJ2-1	TRBD1	TGTGCCACCTCCCGGGACAGGGGCTACAATGAGCAGTTCTTC	CATSRDRGYNEQFF
TRBV11-2	few	TRBJ2-7	-	TGTGCCAGCAGCTTAGGCGGTGGGCCTGGAGGCGAGCAGTACTTC	CASSLGGGPGGEQYF
TRBV3-1	many	TRBJ1-2	-	TGTGCCAGCAGCCAAGAGTTCAGGGTGACTAACTATGGCTACACCTTC	CASSQEFRVTNYGYTF
TRBV5-1	few	TRBJ2-1	TRBD1	TGCGCCAGCAGCATGGGACAGGCCTACGATGAGCAGTTCTTC	CASSMGQAYDEQFF
TRBV20-1	many	TRBJ2-7	TRBD2	TGCAGTGCTAGAGATTTGGCTAGCGGGAGTGTTACCTACGAGCAGTACTTC	CSARDLASGSVTYEQYF
TRBV7-9	many	TRBJ2-3	TRBD1	TGTGCCAGCAGCTTAGCGGGCCAGGGGGCTGCAGATACGCAGTATTTT	CASSLAGQGAADTQYF
TRBV6-2/TRBV6-3	-	TRBJ2-7	TRBD2	TGTGCCAGCAGTTACTCGGCGGGGGAGAATTCCTACGAGCAGTACTTC	CASSYSAGENSYEQYF
TRBV7-2	many	TRBJ2-7	-	TGTGCCAGCAGCCCAGGACTTTCCTCCTACGAGCAGTACTTC	CASSPGLSSYEQYF
TRBV28	few	TRBJ2-7	-	TGTGCCAGCAGTTTAGGGGGGACAGATCTACGCCAGCAGTACTTC	CASSLGGTDLRQQYF
TRBV18	-	TRBJ1-2	TRBD1	TGTGCCAGCTCAGCCCGACAGGGCCGAACCTATGGCTACACCTTC	CASSARQGRTYGYTF
TRBV7-9	many	TRBJ1-6	-	TGTGCCAGCAGCGATACCCCGGGACACGGAGCTAATTCACCCCTCCACTTT	CASSDTPGHGANSPLHF
TRBV7-2	-	TRBJ1-1	TRBD1	TGTGCCAGCAGCTCGCCGGGACAGGGGCCAAACACTGAAGCTTTCTTT	CASSSPGQGPNTEAFF
TRBV12-3/TRBV12-4	many	TRBJ2-5	-	TGTGCCAGCAGTTCCCTTGCGAGGGGTCCGCAAGAGACCCAGTACTTC	CASSSLARGPQETQYF
TRBV7-2	few	TRBJ2-5	-	TGTGCCAGCAGCCCCCCCCCCGGGATACGAGAGACCCAGTACTTC	CASSPPPGIRETQYF
TRBV29-1	-	TRBJ2-3	-	TGCAGCGTGGCGGGCCTCTCGGATACGCAGTATTTT	CSVAGLSDTQYF
TRBV24-1	few	TRBJ1-5	TRBD1	TGTGCCACCAGTGATCGGGACAGGGGATCCTATAGCAATCAGCCCCAGCATTTT	CATSDRDRGSYSNQPQHF
TRBV14	-	TRBJ2-1	-	TGTGCCAGCAGACCCCGGGACCATCCCCCCAATGAGCAGTTCTTC	CASRPRDHPPNEQFF
TRBV29-1	many	TRBJ2-3	-	TGCAGCGGGGGGGACAGTAGCACAGATACGCAGTATTTT	CSGGDSSTDTQYF
TRBV28	-	TRBJ1-5	TRBD1	TGTGCCAGCAGTGCACAACAGGGGATCGGGCAGCCCCAGCATTTT	CASSAQQGIGQPQHF
TRBV6-5	many	TRBJ1-1	-	TGTGCCAGCACTTCGGTCGGGGCTGAAGCTTTCTTT	CASTSVGAEAFF
TRBV20-1	-	TRBJ1-1	-	TGCAGTGCTGCGGCTGGCATGAACACTGAAGCTTTCTTT	CSAAAGMNTEAFF
TRBV5-6	many	TRBJ1-2	-	TGTGCCAGCAGCTTGGTGACGGGGGCTAACTATGGCTACACCTTC	CASSLVTGANYGYTF
TRBV19	many	TRBJ1-2	TRBD1	TGTGCCAGTAGTGGCCAGACAGGGAGCGGGAACTATGGCTACACCTTC	CASSGQTGSGNYGYTF
TRBV6-2/TRBV6-3	few	TRBJ2-1	TRBD2	TGTGCCAGCAGTCTCGACGGGACTAGCGGGAATGAGCAGTTCTTC	CASSLDGTSGNEQFF
TRBV30	-	TRBJ2-1	TRBD1	TGTGCCTGGAGCAGGGGGTACAATGAGCAGTTCTTC	CAWSRGYNEQFF
TRBV12-3/TRBV12-4	few	TRBJ2-3	TRBD1	TGTGCCAGCAGACCGACAGGGGGTACAACAGATACGCAGTATTTT	CASRPTGGTTDTQYF
TRBV29-1	-	TRBJ2-1	-	TGCAGCGTATACCCAGTTCTCTACAATGAGCAGTTCTTC	CSVYPVLYNEQFF
TRBV28	few	TRBJ2-5	-	TGTGCCAGCAGCTATCCGCCGGACAGATACCAAGAGACCCAGTACTTC	CASSYPPDRYQETQYF
TRBV12-3/TRBV12-4	many	TRBJ1-5	-	TGTGCCAGCAGTTTCGGCGGTTCCTATCAGCCCCAGCATTTT	CASSFGGSYQPQHF
TRBV27	-	TRBJ2-1	TRBD1	TGTGCCAGCAGTTCGACAGGGAGTTCTGCCAATGAGCAGTTCTTC	CASSSTGSSANEQFF
TRBV28	-	TRBJ2-7	TRBD2	TGTGCCAGCAGTTTAGCGGGAGGGTTTAACGAGCAGTACTTC	CASSLAGGFNEQYF
TRBV10-3	many	TRBJ1-1	TRBD1	TGTGCCATCACCTCCGGGACAGGGTTTGGGCGAGCGTTGCCTGAAGCTTTCTTT	CAITSGTGFGRALPEAFF